This TCR beta chain was recovered during a study of Ad26.COV2.S vaccination and SARS-CoV-2 variants. Turning to the study itself: Ad26.COV2.S arm of COV1001 included the donor. Points from the study as a whole: Vaccine and placebo groups showed comparable non-spike TCR breadth. Vaccinees displayed broader spike-specific TCR repertoires than placebo recipients.

Repertoires were generated with immunoSEQ multiplex PCR, while TCRdb's copy carries only in-frame clones and drops some. Here the sample spans about 400,000 clones, 83% being singletons. Regarding treatment: 15 to 20 received Ad26.COV2.S at low or high dose, single or two shots; about 5 received placebo; per-sample allocation not given. The samples date from day 63 after the first vaccine or placebo injection. Ad26.COV2.S expressed prefusion-stabilized spike from the original Wuhan strain. Notes on this clone: Antigen: not known.

CDR1 is MNHNS and CDR2 is SASEGT in the germline V gene. The CDR3 covers 13 residues. The V end was cut by 0 bases, the J end by 2 bases, with 5 bases between. The rearrangement uses TRBV6-1 and TRBJ2-7; D gene uncertain. Sequencing was performed on peripheral blood, taken in a trial of Ad26.COV2.S vaccine versus placebo. This receptor was taken from a person between 18 and 65 years old who received the Ad26.COV2.S COVID-19 vaccine or a placebo. The CDR3 bases are TGTGCCAGCAGTGAAGCGTCCCCCTACGAGCAGTACTTC. Amino acid sequence: CASSEASPYEQYF.